These 30 T cell receptor beta chains came from one sample sequenced in a study of breast tumors, draining lymph nodes, adjacent tissues. TCRdb re-derived calls from the multiplex PCR reads in MiXCR, one entry per CDR3 protein. In the table there are some 150,000 distinct CDR3 sequences, 33% of which are singletons. Axillary draining lymph nodes of breast cancer patients supplied the node samples. The sequenced sample was axillary lymph node tissue. These TCRs come from a female donor with breast cancer. Some clones in this sample may be carry-over from other donors' samples.

This clonotype was found many times. The chain employs TRBV19 and TRBJ2-5; 15 bases map to TRBD2. The CDR3 runs to 16 residues. The J segment lost 5 bases and the V segment lost 5 bases, leaving 6 bases of the junction unmatched. CDR1 is LNHDA, CDR2 SQIVND, per germline (reference sequence). CDR3 loop: CASSPGTSGRPETQYF. The CDR3, as DNA: TGTGCCAGTAGTCCCGGGACTAGCGGGAGGCCTGAGACCCAGTACTTC.

This clonotype showed up just a few times. A much larger clone lies one base from this, so it may be a read error. This chain uses TRBV5-6 with TRBJ1-6; TRBD1 might be the D (5 bases). There are 12 residues in the CDR3. Looked up from germline, CDR1 is SGHDT and CDR2 is YYEEEE. The V end lost 1 base, the J end lost 14 bases, and 10 bases lay between the germline ends. The CDR3 loop is CASSLQDTSLHF. The CDR3 DNA follows: TGTGCCAGCAGCTTGCAGGACACGTCCCTCCACTTT.

About this clonotype: Compared with germline, one end of the junction differs, possibly owing to a read error. The genes are TRBV13 and TRBJ1-4; D not resolved. The length of the CDR3 is 14 residues. The germline CDR1 and CDR2 sequences are PRHDT and FYEKMQ (reference sequence). This CDR3 is CASSAQSTNEELFF. The CDR3 DNA is TGTGCCAGCAGCGCCCAGAGCACTAATGAAGAACTGTTTTTT.

The chain has TRBV11-2 and TRBJ2-1, with D unresolved. V dropped 4 bases and J dropped 2 bases, with 9 bases sitting between them. The CDR3 is made up of 14 amino acids. Germline V CDR1 and CDR2: SGHAT, FQNNGV. In DNA, the CDR3 is TGTGCCAGCAGCTCCCAAAGGGCCTACAATGAGCAGTTCTTC. Its protein is CASSSQRAYNEQFF.

A note on this clonotype: The junction differs from germline at one of its ends, possibly a read error. V and J are TRBV19 and TRBJ1-5; 10 bases are a match to TRBD1. Per the germline V gene, CDR1 is LNHDA and CDR2 is SQIVND (reference sequence). The CDR3 consists of 16 residues. The CDR3 loop is CASSILGQGGNQLQHF. The CDR3 bases are TGTGCCAGTAGTATCCTTGGACAGGGGGGGAATCAGCTCCAGCATTTT.

The rearrangement links TRBV6-6 to TRBJ1-2; 10 bases are a match to TRBD1. Germline-derived CDR1 and CDR2 are MNHNY and SVGAGI (reference sequence). The CDR3 loop spans 15 amino acids. The V segment lost 2 bases and the J segment 4 bases; nucleotides outside the gene matches: 4. CDR3 bases: TGTGCCAGCAGTTACCGGGACAGGGGAGGCTATGGCTACACCTTC. Encoded protein: CASSYRDRGGYGYTF.

This clonotype appeared many times. The gene calls are TRBV2 and TRBJ2-7, with D hard to call. CDR3 length: 12 residues. Between the trimmed V and J ends, which lost 8 bases and 3 bases, there was a span of 11 bases. The germline gives CDR1 SNHLY, CDR2 FYNNEI. This CDR3 is CASLEESYEQYF. The CDR3 nucleotides read TGTGCCAGCTTGGAAGAGAGCTACGAGCAGTACTTC.

Concerning this clonotype itself: Its ends do not fully match the called genes, so a read error is possible. This rearrangement joins TRBV5-4 to TRBJ2-7; D may be TRBD1 (5 bases). This CDR3 is built from 15 residues. The germline V gene has CDR1 SGHNT and CDR2 YYREEE (reference sequence). The DNA of the CDR3 is TGTGCCAGCAGCTTGCCGACAGCGTGGCAGGGCGAGCAGTGCTTC. Protein product: CASSLPTAWQGEQCF. The full variable domain, with the rest looked up from reference TRBV5-4 and TRBJ2-7, is ETGVTQSPTHLIKTRGQQVTLRCSSQSGHNTVSWYQQALGQGPQFIFQYYREEENGRGNFPPRFSGLQFPNYSSELNVNALELDDSALYLCASSLPTAWQGEQCFGPGTRLTVT.

The chain joins TRBV7-9 to TRBJ2-3; the match to TRBD2 covers 11 bases. V lost 1 base to trimming and J lost 2 bases; unmatched junction nucleotides: 2. The CDR3 totals 16 residues. Germline V CDR1 and CDR2: SEHNR, FQNEAQ (reference sequence). The CDR3 spells CASSLGTSGLTDTQYF. The DNA of the CDR3 is TGTGCCAGCAGCTTAGGGACTAGCGGGCTCACAGATACGCAGTATTTT.

This clonotype came up many times. The chain combines TRBV5-5 with TRBJ2-7; TRBD2 might be the D (5 bases). Deletions cut 0 bases from V and 4 bases from J, with 11 bases between. Germline lookup yields CDR1 SGHKS and CDR2 YYEKEE (reference sequence). This CDR3 spans 14 amino acids. CDR3 in amino acids: CASSLARGRYEQYF. In DNA form, the CDR3 reads TGTGCCAGCAGCTTGGCCCGGGGAAGGTACGAGCAGTACTTC.

This clonotype was counted a few times. The chain couples TRBV20-1 to TRBJ2-1; TRBD1 matches at 7 bases. With V trimmed by 0 bases and J by 10 bases, 15 bases remained unmatched. CDR3 size: 16 residues. Germline values: CDR1 DFQATT, CDR2 SNEGSKA (reference sequence). The CDR3 region has the DNA TGCAGTGCTAGAGATCTCGGCGGACAGGCTGAGGGCGAGCAGTTCTTC. It specifies CSARDLGGQAEGEQFF.

This clonotype was counted at least ten times. This chain uses TRBV20-1 with TRBJ2-1; 12 positions agree with TRBD2. The germline V gene encodes CDR1 DFQATT and CDR2 SNEGSKA (reference sequence). Trimming cost V 1 base and J 9 bases; bases outside gene matches: 4. This CDR3 contains 14 residues. The CDR3 spells CSARGLAGVGEQFF. The CDR3 DNA reads as TGCAGTGCTAGAGGACTAGCGGGGGTCGGTGAGCAGTTCTTC.

The gene calls are TRBV20-1 and TRBJ2-6; D possibly matches TRBD1 or TRBD2 (6 bases each). This CDR3 is 16 amino acids long. Trimming removed 8 bases from V and 0 bases from J, with 17 bases in between. The germline CDR1 and CDR2 sequences are DFQATT and SNEGSKA (reference sequence). The CDR3 DNA is TGCAGTAGGTGGGGGGCTGATGGCTCTGGGGCCAACGTCCTGACTTTC. The encoded protein is CSRWGADGSGANVLTF.

The chain couples TRBV27 to TRBJ2-3, with D tentatively TRBD2 (6 bases). CDR1 MNHEY and CDR2 SMNVEV come from the germline V gene (reference sequence). Deletions cut 0 bases from V and 1 base from J, with 17 bases between. CDR3 length: 18 amino acids. CDR3 nucleotides: TGTGCCAGCAGTTTATCCTGGAGGGTAGCTGGAGGCACAGATACGCAGTATTTT. Translating gives CASSLSWRVAGGTDTQYF.

Note on this clonotype: Possible read error: a much larger clone is one base away. V usage is TRBV19 and J usage is TRBJ1-5; no firm D call. Germline CDR1 and CDR2: LNHDA and SQIVND (reference sequence). This CDR3 has 15 residues. The CDR3, as DNA: TGTGCCCGTAGTATGCTTCTCGAACTTGGGCAGCCCCAGCATTTT. This codes for CARSMLLELGQPQHF.

On this clonotype: The conserved phenylalanine or tryptophan is not found at the CDR3 terminus, so this likely reflects a read error. V usage is TRBV11-3 and J usage is TRBJ2-1, with D unclear. Trimming shortened V by 0 bases and J by 7 bases, and 4 bases separated the two germline ends. This CDR3 spans 12 amino acids. Germline values: CDR1 SGHNT, CDR2 YENEEA. The CDR3 here is CASSLDGNEQFP. CDR3 bases: TGTGCCAGCAGCTTAGATGGTAATGAGCAGTTCCCC.

J is TRBJ2-1 and V is TRBV20-1, with TRBD2 matching over 7 bases. V gave up 4 bases and J gave up 6 bases; unmatched junction bases: 3. The CDR3 spans 12 residues. From germline, CDR1 is DFQATT and CDR2 SNEGSKA (reference sequence). CDR3 DNA sequence: TGCAGTGCTATGGCGGGAGTCAATGAGCAGTTCTTC. This sequence encodes CSAMAGVNEQFF.

The V call is TRBV4-1, the J call TRBJ2-2, with 10 bases fitting TRBD1. Germline CDR1 is MGHRA and CDR2 is YSYEKL. V lost 5 bases to trimming and J lost 8 bases; unmatched junction nucleotides: 11. This CDR3 comprises 16 residues. The CDR3: CASSLVPDRGSGELFF. In DNA form, the CDR3 reads TGCGCCAGCAGCTTGGTCCCGGACAGGGGGTCTGGGGAGCTGTTTTTT.

The chain carries TRBV7-8 and TRBJ2-3; no clear D. The CDR3 covers 14 residues. Germline V gene sequence: CDR1 SGHVS, CDR2 FQNEAQ. Trimming removed 7 bases from V and 4 bases from J, with 15 bases in between. CDR3 residues: CASTPTTAADTQYF. The CDR3 region has the DNA TGTGCCAGCACCCCTACTACAGCAGCAGATACGCAGTATTTT. The full variable domain, its missing parts supplied by reference TRBV7-8 and TRBJ2-3, is GAGVSQSPRYKVAKRGQDVALRCDPISGHVSLFWYQQALGQGPEFLTYFQNEAQLDKSGLPSDRFFAERPEGSVSTLKIQRTQQEDSAVYLCASTPTTAADTQYFGPGTRLTVL.

V gene TRBV5-1 combines with J gene TRBJ1-1; D remains ambiguous. There are 15 residues in the CDR3. CDR1 is SGHRS and CDR2 is YFSETQ in the germline V gene. The ends were cut back, 0 bases at V and 0 bases at J, with 9 bases in the middle. In nucleotides, the CDR3 is TGCGCCAGCAGCTTGGCCTCAGAGATGAACACTGAAGCTTTCTTT. It encodes CASSLASEMNTEAFF.

With regard to this clonotype: At one end the junction does not follow the germline gene, possibly because of a read error. The rearrangement joins TRBV2 to TRBJ1-5; maybe TRBD1 (5 bases). Germline values: CDR1 SNHLY, CDR2 FYNNEI. The CDR3 runs to 16 residues. The CDR3 is CASSYRDGGEGQPQHF. The CDR3 region has the DNA TGTGCCAGCAGTTACCGGGACGGAGGGGAGGGGCAGCCCCAGCATTTC. Full variable domain (rest looked up from reference TRBV2 and TRBJ1-5): EPEVTQTPSHQVTQMGQEVILRCVPISNHLYFYWYRQILGQKVEFLVSFYNNEISEKSEIFDDQFSVERPDGSNFTLKIRSTKLEDSAMYFCASSYRDGGEGQPQHFGDGTRLSIL.

This clonotype has at least ten counts. V usage is TRBV12-3 or TRBV12-4 and J usage is TRBJ1-2; D perhaps matches TRBD1 (5 bases). This CDR3 has 14 amino acids. The germline V and J ends were trimmed by 8 bases and 0 bases, with 13 bases remaining between them. CDR3 sequence reads: CASGPGQANYGYTF. The CDR3 DNA is TGTGCCAGCGGTCCGGGGCAGGCTAACTATGGCTACACCTTC.

This clonotype was counted at least ten times. The V and J genes are TRBV20-1 and TRBJ2-1; 9 bases are a match to TRBD1. The germline V gene has CDR1 DFQATT and CDR2 SNEGSKA (reference sequence). The V and J ends lost 5 bases and 8 bases, in that order; junction bases with no gene match: 7. CDR3 size: 13 residues. This CDR3 is CSASQGADDEQFF. The DNA of the CDR3 is TGCAGTGCTTCACAGGGGGCCGACGATGAGCAGTTCTTC.

J is TRBJ1-5 and V is TRBV24-1; D is uncertain. The end of the DNA fits TRBJ2-5 better, so the J call may be wrong. CDR3 length: 18 amino acids. Per the germline V gene, CDR1 is KGHDR and CDR2 is SFDVKD. The CDR3 reads CATSDSVPTDYSNQPQYF. The CDR3 DNA follows: TGTGCCACCAGTGATTCGGTCCCAACCGATTATAGCAATCAGCCCCAGTACTTC.

The chain employs TRBV20-1 and TRBJ2-1; D is ambiguous. CDR1 and CDR2 (germline): DFQATT, SNEGSKA (reference sequence). This CDR3 is 14 amino acids long. Between the trimmed V and J ends, which lost 1 base and 9 bases, there was a span of 16 bases. This chain's CDR3 is CSARVVPLGTEQFF. The CDR3 DNA sequence: TGCAGTGCTAGAGTGGTCCCACTGGGCACTGAGCAGTTCTTC.

This clonotype has a count of ten or more. The V and J genes are TRBV14 and TRBJ1-2; D remains ambiguous. V was pared by 0 bases and J by 0 bases, with 8 bases between. The CDR3 has 15 amino acids. Germline V gene sequence: CDR1 SGHDN, CDR2 FVKESK. The CDR3 region is CASSQETDTNYGYTF. The CDR3 nucleotides read TGTGCCAGCAGCCAAGAGACGGATACTAACTATGGCTACACCTTC.

The CDR3 loop reads CASSFRGGTSLSEQFF. The CDR3, as DNA: TGTGCCAGCAGTTTCCGGGGGGGGACTAGCCTTTCTGAGCAGTTCTTC. The rearrangement links TRBV28 to TRBJ2-1; 9 bases match TRBD2. Germline loops: CDR1 MDHEN, CDR2 SYDVKM. The trim removed 3 bases at V and 9 bases at J, leaving 12 bases unmatched. There are 16 residues in the CDR3.

The chain recombines TRBV20-1 with TRBJ2-7, with a weak D call TRBD1 (6 bases). The germline V gene encodes CDR1 DFQATT and CDR2 SNEGSKA (reference sequence). The V gene lost 7 bases and the J gene lost 5 bases, with 12 bases spanning the gap. The CDR3 runs to 11 residues. Here the CDR3 reads CSGGGKNEQYF. As DNA, the CDR3 is TGCAGTGGAGGGGGTAAGAACGAGCAGTACTTC.

Details on this clonotype: A much larger clone differs from this one at a single base, so this may be a read error. V is TRBV5-8 and J is TRBJ2-1, with D hard to call. The CDR3 sequence is 12 residues long. V was pared by 4 bases and J by 9 bases, with 11 bases between. Germline loops: CDR1 SGHTS, CDR2 YDEGEE. The CDR3 loop is CASSPPNTEQFF. The CDR3 nucleotides read TGTGCCAGCAGCCCCCCCAACACTGAGCAGTTCTTC.

Ten or more counts support this clonotype. The rearrangement uses TRBV6-1 and TRBJ2-7, with D uncertain. This CDR3 contains 11 residues. The V gene lost 3 bases and the J gene lost 6 bases, with 6 bases spanning the gap. The germline V gene has CDR1 MNHNS and CDR2 SASEGT. The CDR3 reads CASSEVVEQYF. For the CDR3, the DNA is TGTGCCAGCAGTGAGGTGGTCGAGCAGTACTTC.